These 20 T cell receptor beta chains were sequenced from one sample in a study of cytomegalovirus exposure and HLA in healthy donors. In the PCR, 60 Vbeta and 13 Jbeta primers were used. Measured with immunoSEQ multiplex PCR; TCRdb has only the in-frame clones, and not every one. The data contain about 95,000 clones, about 70% of them seen just once; the ten biggest clones take up about 8%. The sequenced sample was PBMCs. These receptors all come from a man in his fifties or sixties in good health and CMV-seronegative.

The rearrangement uses TRBV5-1 and TRBJ2-5; D perhaps matches TRBD1 (6 bases). The CDR3 extends over 15 amino acids. Trimming took off 2 bases at V and 5 bases at J, with 16 bases between the two ends. Germline V gene sequence: CDR1 SGHRS, CDR2 YFSETQ. The CDR3 bases are TGCGCCAGCAGCTTTACGGCAGTTCAGGGGGAGACCCAGTACTTC. Protein sequence: CASSFTAVQGETQYF.

This clone was recorded only once. The chain carries TRBV18 and TRBJ2-5; 7 bases align to TRBD1. In germline, CDR1 is KGHSH, CDR2 LQKENI. Trimming took 2 bases from V and 4 from J; bases not matched to a gene: 4. CDR3 length equals 14 residues. This CDR3 reads CASSPGQVRETQYF. CDR3 sequence (DNA): TGTGCCAGCTCACCAGGACAGGTCCGAGAGACCCAGTACTTC.

This chain uses TRBV13 with TRBJ2-7, with 8 positions matching TRBD2. The CDR3 extends over 14 amino acids. Germline values: CDR1 PRHDT, CDR2 FYEKMQ (reference sequence). V dropped 4 bases and J dropped 2; count of bases not matched to a gene: 4. The DNA for the CDR3 is TGTGCCAGCAGCTCGCCGGGACTAGCCTACGAGCAGTACTTC. This sequence encodes CASSSPGLAYEQYF.

This clone was counted between two and nine times. The chain links TRBV29-1 to TRBJ2-3, with D perhaps matching TRBD1 (6 bases). Deletions cut 4 bases from V and 1 base from J, with 12 bases between. The germline gives CDR1 SQVTM, CDR2 ANQGSEA. This CDR3 has 14 residues. The CDR3 DNA follows: TGCAGCGTTGCGAAACAGGGAGGCACAGATACGCAGTATTTT. This codes for CSVAKQGGTDTQYF.

J is TRBJ2-6 and V is TRBV2; D might be TRBD1 (6 bases). Germline CDR1 reads SNHLY; CDR2 reads FYNNEI. The CDR3 sequence is 14 residues long. V was shortened by 8 bases and J by 0 bases, with 8 bases between the two germline ends. The CDR3 sequence: CASRTDSGANVLTF. For the CDR3, the DNA is TGTGCCAGCCGGACAGACTCTGGGGCCAACGTCCTGACTTTC.

This clone was found once. The chain joins TRBV29-1 to TRBJ2-7; 7 bases map to TRBD1. The germline CDR1 and CDR2 sequences are SQVTM and ANQGSEA. This CDR3 is built from 15 residues. Unmatched junction bases numbered 13, after V lost 6 bases and J lost 2 bases. CDR3 sequence (DNA): TGCAGCGTACAGCTCCTCATAGGGGGCCCCTACGAGCAGTACTTC. Translation: CSVQLLIGGPYEQYF.

J is TRBJ1-5 and V is TRBV19; the match to TRBD1 covers 7 bases. This CDR3 is built from 14 residues. The V gene's germline CDR1 is LNHDA and CDR2 SQIVND (reference sequence). Germline trimming cut 5 bases from V and 4 bases from J; bases unmatched to any gene: 5. CDR3 sequence (DNA): TGTGCCAGTAGTTTTCAACAGGGGAATCAGCCCCAGCATTTT. It translates to CASSFQQGNQPQHF.

The genes are TRBV10-3 and TRBJ1-2; weak D call: TRBD1 (5 bases). V dropped 4 bases and J dropped 4 bases, with 22 bases sitting between them. This CDR3 is built from 17 residues. Germline CDR1 ENHRY, CDR2 SYGVKD. The CDR3 loop reads CAISGRDSRHRLYGYTF. Here the CDR3 DNA reads TGTGCCATCAGTGGCCGGGACTCTCGCCATCGGCTCTATGGCTACACCTTC.

This clone was counted between two and nine times. This chain links TRBV6-7 with TRBJ2-7; 7 nucleotides line up with TRBD2. TRBV6-7 is sorted into the ORF group, with uncertain function. This CDR3 comprises 14 residues. Losses at the gene ends were 2 bases for V and 3 bases for J; bases not matched to a gene: 4. The CDR3 region is CASSYPRGDYEQYF. The CDR3 coding sequence is TGTGCCAGCAGTTACCCCCGGGGGGACTACGAGCAGTACTTC.

The J gene is TRBJ1-1, the V gene TRBV7-2; weak D call: TRBD1 (5 bases). Per germline, CDR1 SGHTA and CDR2 FQGNSA. The CDR3 has 15 amino acids. Trimming cost V 5 bases and J 4 bases, with 17 bases left between them. DNA of the CDR3: TGTGCCAGCAGCGACCAAGGCGGGGCAGGCACTGAAGCTTTCTTT. Amino acid sequence: CASSDQGGAGTEAFF.

This chain joins TRBV30 and TRBJ2-1, with D uncertain. This CDR3 spans 12 amino acids. V lost 1 base and J lost 7, with 8 bases in between. Germline V gene data show CDR1 as GTSNPN and CDR2 as SVGIG (reference sequence). The CDR3 here is CAWSDNPNEQFF. The CDR3 bases are TGTGCCTGGAGTGACAATCCAAATGAGCAGTTCTTC.

The rearrangement links TRBV5-4 to TRBJ2-1; 10 bases are shared with TRBD2. Germline-derived CDR1 and CDR2 are SGHNT and YYREEE (reference sequence). The CDR3 contains 15 residues. J gave up 4 bases and V 5 bases, and 6 bases lay outside the gene matches. Here the CDR3 DNA reads TGTGCCAGCAGGCCCGGGACTAGCGATTACAATGAGCAGTTCTTC. It yields the protein CASRPGTSDYNEQFF.

The chain joins TRBV11-2 to TRBJ1-4, with 8 bases lining up with TRBD1. From germline, CDR1 is SGHAT and CDR2 FQNNGV. Unmatched junction bases numbered 2, after V lost 5 bases and J lost 3 bases. This CDR3 has 14 amino acids. CDR3 DNA: TGTGCCAGCAGCCTGGGACAGGCTAATGAAAAACTGTTTTTT. Translating gives CASSLGQANEKLFF. The full variable domain, rest sourced from reference TRBV11-2 and TRBJ1-4, is EAGVAQSPRYKIIEKRQSVAFWCNPISGHATLYWYQQILGQGPKLLIQFQNNGVVDDSQLPKDRFSAERLKGVDSTLKIQPAKLEDSAVYLCASSLGQANEKLFFGSGTQLSVL.

The chain uses TRBV27 and TRBJ2-2; D not certain. The length of the CDR3 is 12 residues. V lost 4 bases to trimming and J lost 6 bases, with 6 bases between them. Per the germline V gene, CDR1 is MNHEY and CDR2 is SMNVEV (reference sequence). The CDR3 is CASSSWPGELFF. The CDR3 DNA reads as TGTGCCAGCAGTTCATGGCCCGGGGAGCTGTTTTTT.

The rearrangement uses TRBV7-2 and TRBJ2-1, with 8 nucleotides matching TRBD2. CDR3 size: 15 residues. The germline V gene has CDR1 SGHTA and CDR2 FQGNSA. Losses at the gene ends were 6 bases for V and 6 bases for J; bases not matched to a gene: 10. CDR3 amino acids: CASSPPPGRANEQFF. The CDR3 DNA sequence: TGTGCCAGCAGTCCCCCCCCCGGGAGGGCCAATGAGCAGTTCTTC.

The genes are TRBV19 and TRBJ1-1; D call uncertain. CDR1 and CDR2 (germline): LNHDA, SQIVND (reference sequence). The CDR3 sequence is 13 residues long. Trimming cost V 10 bases and J 2 bases, with 14 bases left between them. For the CDR3, the DNA is TGTGCCACTTCAACAACAGTAAACACTGAAGCTTTCTTT. Translation: CATSTTVNTEAFF. The entire variable domain, with the rest obtained from reference TRBV19 and TRBJ1-1, is as follows: DGGITQSPKYLFRKEGQNVTLSCEQNLNHDAMYWYRQDPGQGLRLIYYSQIVNDFQKGDIAEGYSVSREKKESFPLTVTSAQKNPTAFYLCATSTTVNTEAFFGQGTRLTVV.

The chain couples TRBV4-1 to TRBJ2-7; 8 nucleotides line up with TRBD1. Germline V CDR1 and CDR2: MGHRA, YSYEKL. This CDR3 has 15 residues. With 4 bases clipped from V and 3 bases from J, the junction kept 8 bases outside the gene matches. The CDR3 loop reads CASSLTGTGNYEQYF. The CDR3 nucleotides are TGCGCCAGCAGCCTAACCGGGACAGGCAACTACGAGCAGTACTTC.

The rearrangement joins TRBV7-9 to TRBJ2-3; TRBD2 aligns across 11 bases. The J segment lost 1 base and the V segment lost 3 bases, leaving 0 bases of the junction unmatched. Germline-derived CDR1 and CDR2 are SEHNR and FQNEAQ (reference sequence). The CDR3 covers 15 residues. CDR3 sequence reads: CASSFSGGGTDTQYF. The CDR3 DNA is TGTGCCAGCAGCTTTAGCGGGGGGGGCACAGATACGCAGTATTTT.

A few counts support this clone. The chain has TRBV5-1 and TRBJ2-1, with D hard to call. CDR3 length equals 13 residues. Trimming pared 3 bases from V and 2 bases from J, leaving 6 bases between. The germline V gene encodes CDR1 SGHRS and CDR2 YFSETQ. This chain's CDR3 is CASSSDTYNEQFF. In nucleotides, the CDR3 is TGCGCCAGCAGCTCCGACACCTACAATGAGCAGTTCTTC. The whole variable domain, remainder taken from reference TRBV5-1 and TRBJ2-1, is KAGVTQTPRYLIKTRGQQVTLSCSPISGHRSVSWYQQTPGQGLQFLFEYFSETQRNKGNFPGRFSGRQFSNSRSEMNVSTLELGDSALYLCASSSDTYNEQFFGPGTRLTVL.

This clone was seen only once. The chain joins TRBV28 to TRBJ1-5; D is possibly TRBD1 (6 bases). Per the germline V gene, CDR1 is MDHEN and CDR2 is SYDVKM. V was trimmed by 2 bases and J by 4 bases, leaving 12 bases between them. This CDR3 is 15 amino acids long. In nucleotides, the CDR3 is TGTGCCAGCAGTTTAACACAGGGAGGGAATCAGCCCCAGCATTTT. It codes for CASSLTQGGNQPQHF.